The present TCR beta chain was sequenced within a study of vaccination and CD4 T cells after COVID-19 (dated by TCRdb to between 2021 and 2023). Notes on the research overall: Convalescent patients had a positive SARS-CoV-2 result on nasal swab PCR, and of these patients, several had mild disease and one had severe disease. Post-vaccine blood samples were collected a median of approximately 68 days after the second vaccine dose, ranging from about 13 to 241 days. The cultures were stimulated with overlapping spike peptide pools from SARS-CoV-2 and from the common cold coronaviruses HCoV-NL63, HCoV-OC43 and HCoV-229E. Six males and four females were included in the convalescent cohort, with two Hispanic individuals, seven Caucasians, two Asians and one multiracial person represented. Post-COVID blood samples from convalescent patients were collected a median of roughly 100 days after diagnosis, with a range of 35 to 161 days. In around nine COVID-19 convalescent patients and a handful of infection-naive healthy vaccine recipients, the spike-specific CD4+ TCR repertoire before mRNA vaccination was compared with the repertoire after mRNA vaccination. Two doses of either the Pfizer-BioNTech BNT162b2 vaccine (n=8) or the Moderna mRNA-1273 vaccine (n=2) were administered to participants. In control cultures, a CEFX viral epitope pool was used as positive control, an HIV-1 Nef peptide pool was used as negative control, or no peptide was added.

The library relied on PCR. At the Johns Hopkins FTIC core, DNA from the cultured CD4+ T cells underwent TCR sequencing with the Oncomine TCR Beta short-read assay. Genomic DNA was extracted from the cultured CD4+ T cells with the QIAamp micro DNA kit. Oncomine TCR Beta libraries from cultured CD4+ T cells were pooled with unique dual indexes and sequenced on an Illumina iSeq 100. The authors' analysis ran thus. Non-productive sequences were removed, and CDR3s not starting with C, not ending with F or W, or shorter than 7 amino acids were discarded. Antigen-specific clonotypes were identified with the MANAFEST web application by comparing peptide-stimulated wells with reference and other culture wells. Positive clones required FDR below 0.05, an odds ratio above 5, and productive frequency above 0.1% in at least two of three replicate wells. Clonotypes that were significantly expanded in both SARS-CoV-2 spike wells and at least one common cold coronavirus spike condition were defined as cross-reactive. CDR3 homology was assessed with Levenshtein distances (stringdist) and unrooted phylogenetic trees (ape) in R version 3.6.1. Using fastp at Q25 and MiXCR, TCRdb reprocessed the public reads and kept productive beta chains. Rows with a matching CDR3 protein are joined into one entry that keeps the most common DNA and genes. The V and J calls follow TCRdb's processing rather than the paper's. For this sample there are roughly 14,000 distinct CDR3 sequences; 43% appear just once. Clones ranked in the top ten supply over 7.5% of the sample.

Comment on this clonotype: It lacks a known antigen. One base away there is no much larger clone; base qualities are not given.

The CDR3, from cysteine to phenylalanine, totals 15 residues. The kept DNA is CDR3 alone, 45 bases in frame from the first base. The germline V gene specifies SGHTA as CDR1 and FQGTGA as CDR2. The germline ends are 12 bases apart after V is trimmed by 2 bases and J by 1 base. Overall study results and their limits: Among convalescent patients, a median roughly 90% of the SARS-CoV-2-reactive clones seen after vaccination appeared only after vaccination, which suggests priming specific to the vaccine. The median number of SARS-CoV-2-reactive clonotypes rose from 20 to 25 after infection to around 40 after vaccination, but the change was not significant. The study included relatively few convalescent patients and did not analyze early timepoints after natural infection. In convalescent patients, nearly all vaccine-specific clones (304 of 307) were found to be mono-reactive for SARS-CoV-2 spike rather than cross-reactive with common cold coronaviruses.

The treatment or condition label, as the study defines it: approximately 11-day PBMC culture with coronavirus spike peptide pools or control peptides (ViraFEST assay). The ViraFEST assay, used in the study, expanded antigen-specific T cells with peptide pools and then identified the expanded clonotypes through TCR sequencing. The convalescent patients' positive SARS-CoV-2 PCR tests fell between March and December 2020, which was before the Alpha, Beta and Delta variants emerged in the United States. Fewer than 2.5 million PBMCs per well were cultured in IMDM with roughly 5.5% human AB serum and about 9.7 IU/ml IL-2, plus 10 ug/ml peptide pools. On days 3 and 7, half of the culture medium was replaced with fresh IL-2-containing medium. After 10 days of culture, CD4+ T cells were isolated by negative selection with the EasySep CD4+ T cell isolation kit. Ficoll-Paque Plus gradient centrifugation was used to isolate PBMCs from whole blood, and the isolated PBMCs were then either used fresh or cryopreserved at -140C. Triplicate wells were generally used for each culture condition.

The origin of this receptor is a human donor who had recovered from COVID-19. The sample was CD4+ T cells from blood, cultured in vitro. The sequence is built from TRBV7-3 and TRBJ2-7; a tentative D match to TRBD2 spans 6 bases. The DNA is TGTGCCAGCAGCTTACCGGGAGTCCGGTCCTACGAGCAGTACTTC. Translation gives CASSLPGVRSYEQYF.